These 30 T cell receptor beta chains share one sample of origin, sequenced in a study of cytomegalovirus exposure and HLA in healthy donors. The study ran its PCR with 60 Vbeta and 13 Jbeta primers. Assay used: immunoSEQ multiplex PCR; TCRdb lists only in-frame clones, some missing. The profile shows around 150,000 clones, approximately 70% of them singletons. Sequencing was performed on PBMCs. These receptors all come from a woman aged 40 to 50 in good health and CMV-seropositive.

About this clone: An end of the junction does not agree with germline; a read error may underlie this. The rearrangement joins TRBV28 to TRBJ1-5, with TRBD1 matching over 9 bases. The length of the CDR3 is 15 residues. Germline-derived CDR1 and CDR2 are MDHEN and SYDVKM. CDR3 residues: CASSAGTGRNQPQNF. DNA for the CDR3: TGTGCCAGCAGCGCCGGGACAGGGAGGAATCAGCCCCAGAATTTT.

This clone has more than one count but fewer than ten. This chain joins TRBV6-6 and TRBJ1-1; D not resolved. The CDR3 is made up of 14 amino acids. CDR1 is MNHNY, CDR2 SVGAGI, per germline (reference sequence). Trimming took off 7 bases at V and 4 bases at J, with 16 bases between the two ends. The CDR3 region has the DNA TGTGCCAGCACCATGGGCCGAGGGTTCACTGAAGCTTTCTTT. It is translated as CASTMGRGFTEAFF.

The chain has TRBV28 and TRBJ1-2; D gene uncertain. The CDR3 totals 13 residues. Germline V gives CDR1 MDHEN, CDR2 SYDVKM. V lost 2 bases to trimming and J lost 4 bases, with 8 bases between them. The chain's CDR3 is CASSLGGPYGYTF. In DNA form, the CDR3 reads TGTGCCAGCAGTTTAGGAGGGCCCTATGGCTACACCTTC.

This clone was counted only a few times. This chain joins TRBV5-1 and TRBJ2-3, with TRBD2 matching over 10 bases. The germline V gene has CDR1 SGHRS and CDR2 YFSETQ. CDR3 length equals 16 residues. Losses at the gene ends were 4 bases for V and 0 bases for J; bases not matched to a gene: 5. The CDR3 reads CASSPRTSGSTDTQYF. Here the CDR3 DNA reads TGCGCCAGCAGCCCTCGGACTAGCGGAAGCACAGATACGCAGTATTTT. Complete variable domain (other parts from reference TRBV5-1 and TRBJ2-3): KAGVTQTPRYLIKTRGQQVTLSCSPISGHRSVSWYQQTPGQGLQFLFEYFSETQRNKGNFPGRFSGRQFSNSRSEMNVSTLELGDSALYLCASSPRTSGSTDTQYFGPGTRLTVL.

V usage is TRBV6-5 and J usage is TRBJ1-5; 10 bases match TRBD1. Losses at the gene ends were 6 bases for V and 7 bases for J; bases not matched to a gene: 9. The CDR3 totals 15 residues. Germline V gene data show CDR1 as MNHEY and CDR2 as SVGAGI. The CDR3: CASRPRTGGAQPQHF. CDR3 bases: TGTGCCAGCAGACCCCGGACAGGGGGGGCCCAGCCCCAGCATTTT.

V usage is TRBV14 and J usage is TRBJ1-1; 7 bases match TRBD1. The trim removed 4 bases at V and 7 bases at J, leaving 6 bases unmatched. The CDR3 loop spans 13 amino acids. Germline CDR1 is SGHDN and CDR2 is FVKESK. CDR3 region: CASSPPNRGEAFF. DNA for the CDR3: TGTGCCAGCAGCCCTCCTAACAGGGGTGAAGCTTTCTTT.

Points on this clone: The same CDR3 is also encoded by other DNA sequences in this sample. The chain couples TRBV19 to TRBJ1-1, with D tentatively TRBD1 (5 bases). This CDR3 spans 15 amino acids. Germline CDR1 and CDR2: LNHDA and SQIVND (reference sequence). The V and J ends lost 8 bases and 0 bases respectively, with 16 bases between them. This CDR3 reads CASPRGGVMNTEAFF. In nucleotides, the CDR3 is TGTGCCAGTCCCCGGGGGGGAGTCATGAACACTGAAGCTTTCTTT.

The chain carries TRBV5-8 and TRBJ2-1; 11 nucleotides align to TRBD2. The CDR3 loop spans 18 amino acids. Trimming removed 0 bases from V and 8 bases from J; junction bases left unmatched: 13. Germline V lookup: CDR1 SGHTS, CDR2 YDEGEE. The CDR3 DNA is TGTGCCAGCAGCTTGGCCCAGACTAGCGGGAAATCGGGGGATGAGCAGTTCTTC. As protein: CASSLAQTSGKSGDEQFF. The entire variable domain, with the rest obtained from reference TRBV5-8 and TRBJ2-1, is as follows: EAGVTQSPTHLIKTRGQQATLRCSPISGHTSVYWYQQALGLGLQFLLWYDEGEERNRGNFPPRFSGRQFPNYSSELNVNALELEDSALYLCASSLAQTSGKSGDEQFFGPGTRLTVL.

The rearrangement uses TRBV18 and TRBJ2-5; 8 bases line up with TRBD2. The CDR3 covers 15 residues. Per germline, CDR1 KGHSH and CDR2 LQKENI. V lost 3 bases and J lost 2; bases outside the gene matches: 5. The CDR3 DNA reads TGTGCCAGCTCACCTCCGGGAGGGAGGCAAGAGACCCAGTACTTC. Translated, it gives CASSPPGGRQETQYF.

This clone turned up a few times. This chain joins TRBV11-2 and TRBJ2-5, with a possible D match to TRBD2 (6 bases). CDR1 is SGHAT, CDR2 FQNNGV, per germline. The V end lost 0 bases, the J end lost 4 bases, and 6 bases lay between the germline ends. The length of the CDR3 is 13 residues. The CDR3 coding sequence is TGTGCCAGCAGCTTAGAAGCGGGAGAGACCCAGTACTTC. Translation gives CASSLEAGETQYF. Looking up the rest from reference TRBV11-2 and TRBJ2-5 gives the full variable domain: EAGVAQSPRYKIIEKRQSVAFWCNPISGHATLYWYQQILGQGPKLLIQFQNNGVVDDSQLPKDRFSAERLKGVDSTLKIQPAKLEDSAVYLCASSLEAGETQYFGPGTRLLVL.

This clone appeared a few times. The chain carries TRBV10-3 and TRBJ2-3; D not certain. The CDR3 loop spans 14 amino acids. Germline-derived CDR1 and CDR2 are ENHRY and SYGVKD. Trimming took off 4 bases at V and 1 base at J, with 9 bases between the two ends. This CDR3 is CAISGDEGTDTQYF. CDR3 nucleotide sequence: TGTGCCATCAGTGGAGATGAGGGCACAGATACGCAGTATTTT.

The chain has TRBV6-6 and TRBJ1-2; TRBD1 agrees at 7 bases. Trimming at V came to 3 bases and at J to 8 bases, leaving 15 bases not matched to a gene. CDR1 MNHNY and CDR2 SVGAGI come from the germline V gene (reference sequence). The CDR3 runs to 16 residues. Written as DNA, the CDR3 is TGTGCCAGCAGTTATCCCCTGGACAGGTCGCCCCTGGGCTACACCTTC. This encodes CASSYPLDRSPLGYTF.

The rearrangement links TRBV28 to TRBJ1-1; D perhaps matches TRBD1 (5 bases). There are 14 residues in the CDR3. CDR1 and CDR2 from the germline V gene are MDHEN and SYDVKM. Trimming pared 6 bases from V and 5 bases from J, leaving 16 bases between. This CDR3 reads CASRGGVGETEAFF. The CDR3 bases are TGTGCCAGCAGGGGAGGGGTGGGGGAAACTGAAGCTTTCTTT.

This chain uses TRBV6-4 with TRBJ2-7, with 12 bases matching TRBD1. Germline CDR1 is MRHNA and CDR2 is SNTAGT. J was trimmed by 5 bases and V by 0 bases; bases with no gene match: 5. This CDR3 is built from 16 residues. The CDR3 spells CASSDSRDRGPNEQYF. CDR3 nucleotides: TGTGCCAGCAGTGACTCACGGGACAGGGGGCCTAACGAGCAGTACTTC.

This clone was seen only a few times. The genes are TRBV6-6 and TRBJ1-2; a possible D gene is TRBD1 (5 bases). The germline V and J ends were trimmed by 10 bases and 5 bases, with 11 bases remaining between them. Germline V gene lookup returns CDR1 MNHNY and CDR2 SVGAGI (reference sequence). The CDR3 covers 11 residues. In DNA form, the CDR3 reads TGTGCCACCTTAGACAGATATGGCTACACCTTC. Translated, it gives CATLDRYGYTF.

The chain recombines TRBV6-5 with TRBJ1-1; D call uncertain. The CDR3 covers 14 residues. V shed 2 bases and J shed 2 bases, with 9 bases lying between them. Germline CDR1 MNHEY, CDR2 SVGAGI. The DNA of the CDR3 is TGTGCCAGCAGTTACGAGGCCAGAAACACTGAAGCTTTCTTT. Translated, it gives CASSYEARNTEAFF.

The gene calls are TRBV6-5 and TRBJ2-4, with 8 bases matching TRBD2. V gave up 4 bases and J gave up 6 bases; unmatched junction bases: 5. The CDR3 consists of 14 residues. The germline gives CDR1 MNHEY, CDR2 SVGAGI. This CDR3 is CASSSGGETNIQYF. CDR3 sequence (DNA): TGTGCCAGCAGTTCCGGGGGGGAAACAAACATTCAGTACTTC.

This clone was observed once. The rearrangement links TRBV5-1 to TRBJ1-1; possible D gene TRBD1, 6 bases. Trimming removed 4 bases from V and 9 bases from J, with 10 bases in between. This CDR3 is 11 amino acids long. Germline V gives CDR1 SGHRS, CDR2 YFSETQ. The CDR3 spells CASSSTGKAFF. The CDR3 nucleotides read TGCGCCAGCAGCAGTACAGGGAAAGCTTTCTTT.

Only one count was recorded for this clone. This chain uses TRBV6-5 with TRBJ1-5; D may be TRBD1 (6 bases). This CDR3 has 14 amino acids. The germline V and J ends were trimmed by 5 bases and 1 base, with 9 bases remaining between them. From germline, CDR1 is MNHEY and CDR2 SVGAGI. DNA for the CDR3: TGTGCCAGCAGTCATCAGGGGAGCAATCAGCCCCAGCATTTT. Translated, it gives CASSHQGSNQPQHF.

This rearrangement joins TRBV7-8 to TRBJ2-7; 10 bases line up with TRBD1. The CDR3 sequence is 15 residues long. V lost 6 bases to trimming and J lost 6 bases; unmatched junction nucleotides: 11. Germline V gene lookup returns CDR1 SGHVS and CDR2 FQNEAQ. In nucleotides, the CDR3 is TGTGCCAGCAGACGCTCCGGGACAGGGGATTCCGAGCAGTACTTC. This translates into CASRRSGTGDSEQYF. The entire variable domain, with the rest obtained from reference TRBV7-8 and TRBJ2-7, is as follows: GAGVSQSPRYKVAKRGQDVALRCDPISGHVSLFWYQQALGQGPEFLTYFQNEAQLDKSGLPSDRFFAERPEGSVSTLKIQRTQQEDSAVYLCASRRSGTGDSEQYFGPGTRLTVT.

The V and J genes are TRBV7-2 and TRBJ1-2; TRBD1 aligns across 7 bases. Germline CDR1 SGHTA, CDR2 FQGNSA. Trimming at V came to 5 bases and at J to 4 bases, leaving 10 bases not matched to a gene. This CDR3 is built from 15 residues. The CDR3: CASSGGAGGAYGYTF. The CDR3 nucleotides read TGTGCCAGCAGCGGAGGGGCAGGGGGAGCCTATGGCTACACCTTC.

J is TRBJ1-1 and V is TRBV7-6, with D possibly TRBD1 on 6 matching bases. This CDR3 is built from 13 residues. Trimming took off 5 bases at V and 5 bases at J, with 12 bases between the two ends. Germline CDR1 SGHVS, CDR2 FNYEAQ. CDR3 sequence (DNA): TGTGCCAGCAGCGCGAACAGGGATACTGAAGCTTTCTTT. Translated, it gives CASSANRDTEAFF.

The chain joins TRBV12-2 to TRBJ2-3; the table assigns TRBD2, which was not confirmed against the DNA. TRBV12-2 is an annotated pseudogene. The CDR3 is 14 amino acids. In DNA, the CDR3 is TGTGCAAGTCGCTTACGGACTAGAGTAGATACGCAGTATTTT. Amino acids: CASRLRTRVDTQYF.

This sequence joins TRBV6-1 and TRBJ2-7, with TRBD1 as a possible D gene (6 bases). Germline-derived CDR1 and CDR2 are MNHNS and SASEGT. This CDR3 spans 14 amino acids. Trimming removed 5 bases at V and 3 bases at J, with 14 bases between. CDR3 nucleotide sequence: TGTGCCAGCAGTTTGGCCGCACAGGGCTACGAGCAGTACTTC. This codes for CASSLAAQGYEQYF.

This clone was seen a few times. This sequence joins TRBV7-2 and TRBJ1-3; TRBD1 aligns across 9 bases. V was clipped by 10 bases and J by 3 bases; unmatched bases: 4. Germline CDR1 SGHTA, CDR2 FQGNSA. CDR3 size: 13 residues. Here the CDR3 DNA reads TGTGCCACAAAGACAGGGGGTGGAAACACCATATATTTT. Protein product: CATKTGGGNTIYF.

This chain uses TRBV7-9 with TRBJ2-7; TRBD2 matches at 8 bases. Looked up from germline, CDR1 is SEHNR and CDR2 is FQNEAQ (reference sequence). The CDR3 loop spans 13 amino acids. V was pared by 5 bases and J by 7 bases, with 7 bases of the junction left unmatched. CDR3 in amino acids: CASSTPGGREQYF. The CDR3 region has the DNA TGTGCCAGCAGCACACCGGGGGGGAGAGAGCAGTACTTC.

The chain combines TRBV7-6 with TRBJ2-5, with 10 bases that match TRBD2. Trimming took 5 bases from V and 1 from J; bases not matched to a gene: 4. Germline V gene lookup returns CDR1 SGHVS and CDR2 FNYEAQ. The CDR3 has 15 residues. DNA for the CDR3: TGTGCCAGCAGCCTGAAGCGGGGGGGCCAAGAGACCCAGTACTTC. The encoded protein is CASSLKRGGQETQYF.

The chain has TRBV4-2 and TRBJ2-3, with 13 bases that match TRBD2. Germline CDR1 reads LGHNA; CDR2 reads YNFKEQ. With 1 base clipped from V and 1 base from J, the junction kept 8 bases outside the gene matches. This CDR3 region has 19 residues. The CDR3 loop reads CASSQGTLAGGPGTDTQYF. CDR3 DNA sequence: TGTGCCAGCAGCCAAGGTACACTAGCGGGAGGGCCGGGCACAGATACGCAGTATTTT.

The V gene is TRBV5-3, the J gene TRBJ2-3; 8 bases map to TRBD1. TRBV5-3 falls under the ORF class, with uncertain function. V lost 7 bases and J lost 4; bases outside the gene matches: 14. There are 16 residues in the CDR3. The CDR3 DNA reads TGTGCCAGATGCGTAACCGGACAGGGCAGATCAGATACGCAGTATTTT. Its protein product is CARCVTGQGRSDTQYF.

This chain links TRBV7-3 with TRBJ2-1, with 9 nucleotides matching TRBD1. CDR1 and CDR2 from the germline V gene are SGHTA and FQGTGA. J gave up 3 bases and V 5 bases, and 8 bases lay outside the gene matches. CDR3 size: 16 residues. CDR3 sequence reads: CASSGLGQGFYNEQFF. The CDR3 DNA reads as TGTGCCAGCAGCGGCCTAGGACAGGGGTTCTACAATGAGCAGTTCTTC. The full variable domain, rest sourced from reference TRBV7-3 and TRBJ2-1, is GAGVSQTPSNKVTEKGKYVELRCDPISGHTALYWYRQSLGQGPEFLIYFQGTGAADDSGLPNDRFFAVRPEGSVSTLKIQRTERGDSAVYLCASSGLGQGFYNEQFFGPGTRLTVL.